This TCR beta chain was identified in a study of blood T cell repertoires in COVID-19. On the study more broadly: Acute and convalescent COVID-19 samples came from the United States, Italy and Spain.

The germline CDR1 and CDR2 sequences are SNHLY and FYNNEI. The CDR3 loop spans 15 amino acids. V was pared by 4 bases and J by 6 bases, with 11 bases of the junction left unmatched. In the authors' workflow: Amplification of reference gene primers provided the estimated nucleated cell counts. The table came from immunoSEQ multiplex PCR; TCRdb's copy has only in-frame clones and leaves some out. V, J and clone size derive from that table, while D and trimming were established from the DNA sequence. The table records about 110,000 clones, about 88% of them present only once. Sequencing used peripheral blood. This TCR was sampled from a man between 40 and 49 years old with acute or convalescent COVID-19. The V and J genes are TRBV2 and TRBJ2-7, with 8 bases lining up with TRBD2. The CDR3 reads CASSVRIAGFGEQYF. In DNA form, the CDR3 reads TGTGCCAGCAGTGTCAGGATAGCGGGATTCGGCGAGCAGTACTTC.